The 30 T cell receptor beta chains in this list originate from one sample, sequenced in a study of tumor-infiltrating lymphocytes in primary liver carcinoma. Starting material for RNA and DNA co-extraction consisted of about 17-30 mg of unsorted bulk tissue. TCR beta cDNA was made from approximately 500 ng total RNA with a constant-region primer. Researchers made the TCR beta libraries by running three nested multiplex PCR rounds with slightly modified ARM-PCR. The first two PCR rounds used TRBV1-TRBV30 forward primers with a C-beta reverse primer, roughly 11 cycles each. TCRdb independently ran MiXCR on the multiplex PCR reads; one entry per CDR3 protein. The table includes about 190,000 distinct CDR3 sequences, around four fifths detected once. Sequenced sample: tumor tissue from primary liver carcinoma. The receptors originated from a man between 40 and 49 years old with primary liver carcinoma and hepatitis B virus infection.

V is TRBV4-2 and J is TRBJ1-2; TRBD1 might be the D (5 bases). CDR1 and CDR2 (germline): LGHNA, YNFKEQ. V shed 10 bases and J shed 8 bases, with 23 bases lying between them. There are 14 residues in the CDR3. CDR3 in DNA: TGTGCCAACAGGCAAGATCGAACAGGCTGGGGCTACACCTTC. Translating it yields CANRQDRTGWGYTF.

With respect to this clonotype: The junction and the germline gene differ at one end; a read error may be behind it. This sequence joins TRBV11-2 and TRBJ2-1, with 7 bases fitting TRBD1. CDR1 and CDR2 from the germline V gene are SGHAT and FQNNGV. This CDR3 comprises 13 residues. The CDR3 reads CANSLTGVNEHFF. The CDR3 DNA sequence: TGTGCCAACAGCCTCACAGGGGTCAATGAGCATTTCTTC. Full variable domain (remainder filled in from reference TRBV11-2 and TRBJ2-1): EAGVAQSPRYKIIEKRQSVAFWCNPISGHATLYWYQQILGQGPKLLIQFQNNGVVDDSQLPKDRFSAERLKGVDSTLKIQPAKLEDSAVYLCANSLTGVNEHFFGPGTRLTVL.

About this clonotype itself: At one boundary the junction diverges from the germline segment, which might be a read error. The chain has TRBV4-1 and TRBJ2-5; D is possibly TRBD1 or TRBD2 (5 bases each). Germline V gene sequence: CDR1 MGHRA, CDR2 YSYEKL. The CDR3 consists of 14 residues. CDR3 DNA sequence: TGCGCCAACAGCAAACGGGACGGGGAAGAGACCCAGTACTTC. Translating gives CANSKRDGEETQYF.

This chain uses TRBV6-2 or TRBV6-3 with TRBJ2-1; D is tentatively TRBD1 or TRBD2 (5 bases each). Trimming left V 6 bases short and J 6 bases short, with 15 bases between. CDR3 size: 14 residues. Germline V CDR1 and CDR2: MNHEY, SVGEGT. The CDR3 loop reads CASSGTRGTNEQFF. The CDR3 DNA follows: TGTGCCAGCAGCGGAACTAGGGGAACCAATGAGCAGTTCTTC.

This clonotype was picked up a small number of times. Because it lacks the conserved phenylalanine or tryptophan at the end, this CDR3 is likely a read error. This chain's CDR3 is CASSAGQQFL. Written as DNA, the CDR3 is TGTGCCAGTAGCGCGGGACAGCAGTTCCTC. The gene calls are TRBV4-2 and TRBJ2-1, with D tentatively TRBD2 (6 bases). Trimming removed 9 bases at V and 11 bases at J, with 11 bases between. In germline, CDR1 is LGHNA, CDR2 YNFKEQ. The CDR3 sequence is 10 residues long.

Details on this clonotype: In this CDR3 the conserved last residue, phenylalanine or tryptophan, is missing, so a read error is likely. V gene TRBV4-3 combines with J gene TRBJ2-4, with D uncertain. This CDR3 spans 14 amino acids. The V gene's germline CDR1 is LGHNA and CDR2 YSLEER. Trimming pared 0 bases from V and 9 bases from J, leaving 12 bases between. The CDR3 here is CASSQEFRMGIQYL. The CDR3 coding sequence is TGCGCCAGCAGCCAAGAGTTTCGAATGGGCATTCAGTACTTG.

As concerns this clonotype: The junction departs from germline at one end; a sequencing error may be responsible. The V gene is TRBV29-1, the J gene TRBJ2-4; 7 bases agree with TRBD1. This CDR3 spans 13 amino acids. Germline V CDR1 and CDR2: SQVTM, ANQGSEA. The CDR3 DNA reads TGCAGCGTTGCGGACAGGTGGGGGAACATTCACTACTTC. Translated, it gives CSVADRWGNIHYF.

This clonotype was picked up one time. The junction differs from germline at one of its ends, possibly a read error. The CDR3: CAISLLAGSHHEQFF. DNA of the CDR3: TGTGCCATCAGCCTCCTAGCGGGTAGCCACCATGAGCAGTTCTTC. The chain combines TRBV4-2 with TRBJ2-1; 8 bases match TRBD2. This CDR3 is 15 amino acids long. Germline-derived CDR1 and CDR2 are LGHNA and YNFKEQ.

A note on this clonotype: A junction end diverges from the germline sequence, so it may reflect a read error. The genes are TRBV6-6 and TRBJ2-7, with 9 positions matching TRBD2. Germline V lookup: CDR1 MNHNY, CDR2 SVGAGI (reference sequence). This CDR3 region has 18 residues. Here the CDR3 reads CASSYSGLASLSSYEQYF. The CDR3 bases are TGTGCCAGCAGCTACTCCGGACTAGCGAGCTTAAGCTCCTACGAGCAGTACTTC.

Concerning this clonotype: The conserved phenylalanine or tryptophan normally closing the CDR3 is absent here, so this likely arose from a read error. This chain connects TRBV5-1 to TRBJ2-5; D gene uncertain. The length of the CDR3 is 18 residues. V was clipped by 0 bases and J by 4 bases, with 22 bases between them. Germline V CDR1 and CDR2: SGHRS, YFSETQ. The CDR3 region is CASSLGVDSYPLSETQYL. The CDR3 DNA follows: TGCGCCAGCAGCTTGGGGGTTGATAGTTATCCCCTCTCAGAGACCCAGTACTTA.

This clonotype was found many times. The gene calls are TRBV30 and TRBJ2-1; 11 bases fit TRBD2. Germline V gives CDR1 GTSNPN, CDR2 SVGIG (reference sequence). Germline trimming cut 1 base from V and 9 bases from J; bases unmatched to any gene: 11. The CDR3 loop spans 16 amino acids. The CDR3 sequence: CAWSGSGRADGAEQFF. The CDR3 region has the DNA TGTGCCTGGAGTGGTAGCGGGAGGGCCGATGGCGCTGAGCAGTTCTTC.

The V and J genes are TRBV25-1 and TRBJ1-1; a possible D gene is TRBD1 (5 bases). The V gene's germline CDR1 is MGHDK and CDR2 SYGVNS. There are 14 residues in the CDR3. V was trimmed by 5 bases and J by 4 bases, leaving 14 bases between them. CDR3 residues: CASSNGAAFTEAFF. The CDR3 DNA follows: TGTGCCAGCAGTAACGGGGCAGCCTTCACTGAAGCTTTCTTT.

The gene calls are TRBV28 and TRBJ2-5; possibly TRBD2 for D (6 bases). Trimming stripped 6 bases from V and 11 bases from J, with 25 bases between. This CDR3 has 15 amino acids. Germline lookup yields CDR1 MDHEN and CDR2 SYDVKM. For the CDR3, the DNA is TGTGCCAGCAGCAACCCTAGCGCACCGCAGAGGGGTCAGTACTTC. It translates to CASSNPSAPQRGQYF.

With respect to this clonotype: A much larger clone lies one base from this, so it may be a read error. The conserved closing phenylalanine or tryptophan is absent in this CDR3, likely reflecting a read error. Here the CDR3 DNA reads TGTGCCAGCAGCGTCGCCGCAGGGCTGGGCACTGAAGCTTTCTCT. This sequence encodes CASSVAAGLGTEAFS. The rearrangement links TRBV28 to TRBJ1-1; D perhaps matches TRBD1 (5 bases). The CDR3 runs 15 residues. Germline CDR1 is MDHEN and CDR2 is SYDVKM. Deletions cut 6 bases from V and 4 bases from J, with 18 bases between.

A word on this clonotype: A much larger clone lies a single base off, so this may be a read error. The rearrangement uses TRBV5-1 and TRBJ2-7, with TRBD1 identical over 7 bases. The CDR3 contains 16 residues. Germline V gives CDR1 SGHRS, CDR2 YFSETQ. The V gene end was trimmed by 3 bases and the J gene end by 5 bases; junction bases not matched to a gene: 14. CDR3 sequence reads: CASSSSRRQGTDEQYF. CDR3 coding DNA: TGCGCCAGCAGCTCCTCACGCCGACAGGGAACGGACGAGCAGTACTTC.

As for this clonotype: A read error may explain this, as a much larger clone is one base away. The chain recombines TRBV5-1 with TRBJ1-5; TRBD1 matches at 7 bases. The germline CDR1 and CDR2 sequences are SGHRS and YFSETQ. The length of the CDR3 is 15 residues. The J segment lost 5 bases and the V segment lost 3 bases, leaving 8 bases of the junction unmatched. CDR3 residues: CASSSYRDRHQPQHF. The CDR3 DNA reads as TGCGCCAGCAGCTCGTACCGGGACAGACATCAGCCCCAGCATTTT.

The genes are TRBV7-3 and TRBJ2-1; the D gene is possibly TRBD1 (6 bases). The V end was cut by 5 bases, the J end by 5 bases, with 10 bases between. The CDR3 runs to 13 residues. Germline values: CDR1 SGHTA, CDR2 FQGTGA. The CDR3: CASSIGQNNEQFF. The DNA for the CDR3 is TGTGCCAGCAGCATAGGACAGAACAATGAGCAGTTCTTC.

This clonotype has a count of ten or more. This chain uses TRBV7-9 with TRBJ1-2; unclear D gene. The CDR3 consists of 15 residues. In germline, CDR1 is SEHNR, CDR2 FQNEAQ (reference sequence). V lost 2 bases and J 0 bases, leaving 10 bases between the germline ends. The DNA for the CDR3 is TGTGCCAGCAGCTTAAACTCGGGAGCTAACTATGGCTACACCTTC. Amino acid sequence: CASSLNSGANYGYTF.

Turning to this clonotype: At one end the junction does not follow the germline gene, possibly because of a read error. J is TRBJ2-1 and V is TRBV30, with TRBD2 identical over 14 bases. CDR3 size: 14 residues. The germline V gene has CDR1 GTSNPN and CDR2 SVGIG (reference sequence). CDR3 loop: CTWAPGLAGGEQFF. The CDR3 DNA follows: TGTACCTGGGCCCCAGGACTAGCGGGAGGTGAGCAGTTCTTC. The entire variable domain, with the rest obtained from reference TRBV30 and TRBJ2-1, is as follows: SQTIHQWPATLVQPVGSPLSLECTVEGTSNPNLYWYRQAAGRGLQLLFYSVGIGQISSEVPQNLSASRPQDRQFILSSKKLLLSDSGFYLCTWAPGLAGGEQFFGPGTRLTVL.

In its sample, this clonotype was seen once. This may be a read error: a much more frequent sequence differs by one nucleotide. The V and J genes are TRBV25-1 and TRBJ2-5; no clear D gene. Deletions cut 5 bases from V and 5 bases from J, with 12 bases between. The CDR3 runs 13 residues. CDR1 MGHDK and CDR2 SYGVNS come from the germline V gene. The CDR3 reads CASSWTSKETQYF. CDR3 DNA sequence: TGTGCCAGCAGTTGGACGTCTAAGGAGACCCAGTACTTC.

Notes on this clonotype: The final CDR3 position lacks the conserved phenylalanine or tryptophan, pointing to a likely read error. The V call is TRBV5-8, the J call TRBJ2-2; D gene ambiguous. V was shortened by 4 bases and J by 2 bases, with 18 bases between the two germline ends. Germline values: CDR1 SGHTS, CDR2 YDEGEE. The CDR3 runs to 17 residues. In DNA, the CDR3 is TGTGCCAGCAGCCCTTGGGCGTCAGCTACTAACACCGGGGAGCTGTTTTCT. Encoded protein: CASSPWASATNTGELFS.

Of note for this clonotype: One end of the junction is discordant with germline, which a read error may explain. V and J are TRBV4-2 and TRBJ1-2; TRBD1 is a possible D gene (6 bases). CDR1 LGHNA and CDR2 YNFKEQ come from the germline V gene. This CDR3 comprises 15 residues. This CDR3 reads CACSQSGAGVYGHTF. CDR3 DNA sequence: TGTGCCTGTAGCCAATCGGGGGCCGGGGTCTATGGCCACACCTTC.

As regards this clonotype: Its ends do not fully match the called genes, so a read error is possible. The chain recombines TRBV4-3 with TRBJ2-5; D ambiguous. Germline V gene lookup returns CDR1 LGHNA and CDR2 YSLEER. The CDR3 totals 14 residues. CDR3 sequence: CARSQEEYLESQYF. In DNA, the CDR3 is TGCGCCAGAAGCCAAGAGGAGTACTTGGAGAGCCAGTACTTC.

V gene TRBV7-9 combines with J gene TRBJ1-3; tentatively, D is TRBD1 (6 bases). This CDR3 spans 16 amino acids. V was trimmed by 6 bases and J by 2 bases, leaving 17 bases between them. Germline assignment: CDR1 SEHNR and CDR2 FQNEAQ (reference sequence). CDR3 residues: CASRLLTGGTGNTIYF. The DNA for the CDR3 is TGTGCCAGCAGGCTATTGACAGGAGGGACTGGAAACACCATATATTTT.

Note on this clonotype: At one boundary the junction diverges from the germline segment, which might be a read error. The chain employs TRBV29-1 and TRBJ2-5; D ambiguous. The length of the CDR3 is 12 residues. Germline CDR1 SQVTM, CDR2 ANQGSEA. CDR3 nucleotides: TGCGGCGCCGCGACTTTGCAAGAGAGCCAGTACTTC. Protein product: CGAATLQESQYF.

This clonotype was found a few times. Possible read error: a much larger clone is one base away. This sequence joins TRBV4-3 and TRBJ2-2; D unresolved. Germline V gene data show CDR1 as LGHNA and CDR2 as YSLEER. This CDR3 is built from 13 residues. The CDR3 nucleotides are TGCGCCAACAGCCCCCAACGCACCGGGGAGCTGTTTTTT. Translated: CANSPQRTGELFF.

A word on this clonotype: One end of the junction is discordant with germline, which a read error may explain. This sequence joins TRBV6-2 or TRBV6-3 and TRBJ2-2; tentative D call: TRBD2 (5 bases). CDR3 length: 15 amino acids. Per germline, CDR1 MNHEY and CDR2 SVGEGT. CDR3 sequence reads: CASTWAASNTGEPFF. CDR3 nucleotides: TGTGCCAGCACTTGGGCAGCCTCGAACACCGGGGAGCCGTTTTTT.

Details on this clonotype: A read error may be the cause here, since a much bigger clone is one base away. Since no conserved phenylalanine or tryptophan closes the CDR3, a read error is the likely cause. This rearrangement joins TRBV6-5 to TRBJ2-1, with a possible D match to TRBD2 (6 bases). Between the trimmed V and J ends, which lost 6 bases and 4 bases, there was a span of 10 bases. Germline V gene sequence: CDR1 MNHEY, CDR2 SVGAGI. The CDR3 sequence is 13 residues long. This chain's CDR3 is CASRGRNYNEQFI. The CDR3 DNA is TGTGCCAGCAGGGGGAGGAATTACAATGAGCAGTTCATC.

This clonotype is labeled as medium-sized. The gene calls are TRBV6-6 and TRBJ2-2; D may be TRBD2 (5 bases). Deletions cut 10 bases from V and 5 bases from J, with 17 bases between. Germline CDR1 MNHNY, CDR2 SVGAGI (reference sequence). The CDR3 contains 14 residues. CDR3 coding DNA: TGTGCCATCTCCGTCGCCCGAGGGACCGGGGAGCTGTTTTTT. Its protein is CAISVARGTGELFF.

As to this clonotype: Relative to the germline gene, one junction end is altered; a read error may explain this. The V call is TRBV5-6, the J call TRBJ2-5; tentative D call: TRBD2 (6 bases). Germline V lookup: CDR1 SGHDT, CDR2 YYEEEE. CDR3 length: 13 residues. CDR3 residues: CASKRRDQETQYF. The CDR3 coding sequence is TGTGCCAGCAAAAGGCGGGACCAAGAGACCCAGTATTTC. The complete variable domain, with remaining parts taken from reference TRBV5-6 and TRBJ2-5, reads DAGVTQSPTHLIKTRGQQVTLRCSPKSGHDTVSWYQQALGQGPQFIFQYYEEEERQRGNFPDRFSGHQFPNYSSELNVNALLLGDSALYLCASKRRDQETQYFGPGTRLLVL.